The 10 T cell receptor beta chains in this list originate from one sample, sequenced in a study of CD8 T cells in ankylosing spondylitis. Using its own MiXCR run on the 5' RACE reads, TCRdb lists one record per CDR3 protein. Here the sample spans hundreds of thousands of distinct CDR3 sequences, roughly 24% being singletons. The specimen sequenced was blood, either unsorted or a sorted T cell fraction (not recorded which). The receptors were sampled from a male donor with ankylosing spondylitis or in good health (not recorded which).

Ten or more counts support this clonotype. This sequence joins TRBV29-1 and TRBJ1-1; D is uncertain. V lost 1 base, J lost 5 bases, and 8 bases lay in between. The CDR3 has 12 residues. Germline V gene lookup returns CDR1 SQVTM and CDR2 ANQGSEA. The CDR3 spells CSVEAGRTEAFF. The CDR3 coding sequence is TGCAGCGTTGAAGCCGGGAGAACTGAAGCTTTCTTT.

This clonotype was counted at least ten times. For the CDR3, the DNA is TGTGCCAGCAGTTACCTCTCGGGCGGGAAAGATGAGCAGTTCTTC. Translating gives CASSYLSGGKDEQFF. The rearrangement joins TRBV6-2 or TRBV6-3 to TRBJ2-1, with D possibly matching TRBD2 (6 bases). V gave up 2 bases and J gave up 8 bases, with 16 bases separating them. Per the germline V gene, CDR1 is MNHEY and CDR2 is SVGEGT. This CDR3 comprises 15 residues.

The chain has TRBV29-1 and TRBJ2-1; TRBD2 agrees at 7 bases. CDR1 is SQVTM, CDR2 ANQGSEA, per germline. Trimming at V came to 1 base and at J to 7 bases, leaving 7 bases not matched to a gene. This CDR3 comprises 14 residues. DNA of the CDR3: TGCAGCGTTGAAGCCGGGCCCGGGAGGAATGAGCAGTTCTTC. Translated, it gives CSVEAGPGRNEQFF.

The chain combines TRBV2 with TRBJ2-1; D gene unclear. V gave up 4 bases and J gave up 0 bases, with 4 bases separating them. The CDR3 runs to 13 residues. Germline values: CDR1 SNHLY, CDR2 FYNNEI. Written as DNA, the CDR3 is TGTGCCAGCAGTGGCAGCTCCTACAATGAGCAGTTCTTC. Its translation is CASSGSSYNEQFF.

Concerning this clonotype: A single base separates this from a much larger clone, so it may be a read error. This CDR3 is missing its conserved last phenylalanine or tryptophan, likely due to a read error. The chain recombines TRBV5-1 with TRBJ2-3; D is perhaps TRBD1 (6 bases). The CDR3 totals 15 residues. The germline gives CDR1 SGHRS, CDR2 YFSETQ. V lost 1 base, J lost 1 base, and 10 bases lay in between. This CDR3 reads CASSLSTGGTDTQYL. For the CDR3, the DNA is TGCGCCAGCAGCTTGTCGACAGGAGGCACAGATACGCAGTATTTA.

The chain combines TRBV10-3 with TRBJ1-1; D not certain. Germline V lookup: CDR1 ENHRY, CDR2 SYGVKD. Trimming shortened V by 3 bases and J by 5 bases, and 10 bases separated the two germline ends. This CDR3 comprises 13 residues. DNA of the CDR3: TGTGCCATCAGTGACGGCCTGGGAACTGAAGCTTTCTTT. Its translation is CAISDGLGTEAFF.

This clonotype has ten or more counts. The chain joins TRBV12-3 or TRBV12-4 to TRBJ1-5; D is unresolved. Trimming pared 3 bases from V and 4 bases from J, leaving 7 bases between. The CDR3 is 13 amino acids. This chain's CDR3 is CASSFGQNQPQHF. The CDR3 DNA reads TGTGCCAGCAGTTTCGGGCAGAATCAGCCCCAGCATTTT.

This clonotype was counted ten times or more. The chain links TRBV5-1 to TRBJ2-3; TRBD2 might be the D (6 bases). This CDR3 comprises 13 residues. Germline V gene data show CDR1 as SGHRS and CDR2 as YFSETQ. V was clipped by 3 bases and J by 5 bases, with 10 bases between them. The CDR3 coding sequence is TGCGCCAGCAGCTCAAGACTAGGAGATACGCAGTATTTT. Amino acids: CASSSRLGDTQYF.

This clonotype was picked up many times. The chain recombines TRBV27 with TRBJ1-1; 7 bases fit TRBD1. Germline-derived CDR1 and CDR2 are MNHEY and SMNVEV (reference sequence). The V and J ends lost 6 bases and 2 bases, in that order; junction bases with no gene match: 6. The CDR3 runs 14 residues. The CDR3 protein is CASSRGQLNTEAFF. In DNA, the CDR3 is TGTGCCAGCAGCAGGGGACAGCTTAACACTGAAGCTTTCTTT.

The rearrangement links TRBV14 to TRBJ2-1; 7 bases are shared with TRBD1. With V trimmed by 0 bases and J by 6 bases, 5 bases remained unmatched. Germline V gives CDR1 SGHDN, CDR2 FVKESK. The CDR3 has 15 residues. CDR3 residues: CASSQDRGLANEQFF. The CDR3 nucleotides are TGTGCCAGCAGCCAAGATAGGGGGCTCGCCAATGAGCAGTTCTTC.